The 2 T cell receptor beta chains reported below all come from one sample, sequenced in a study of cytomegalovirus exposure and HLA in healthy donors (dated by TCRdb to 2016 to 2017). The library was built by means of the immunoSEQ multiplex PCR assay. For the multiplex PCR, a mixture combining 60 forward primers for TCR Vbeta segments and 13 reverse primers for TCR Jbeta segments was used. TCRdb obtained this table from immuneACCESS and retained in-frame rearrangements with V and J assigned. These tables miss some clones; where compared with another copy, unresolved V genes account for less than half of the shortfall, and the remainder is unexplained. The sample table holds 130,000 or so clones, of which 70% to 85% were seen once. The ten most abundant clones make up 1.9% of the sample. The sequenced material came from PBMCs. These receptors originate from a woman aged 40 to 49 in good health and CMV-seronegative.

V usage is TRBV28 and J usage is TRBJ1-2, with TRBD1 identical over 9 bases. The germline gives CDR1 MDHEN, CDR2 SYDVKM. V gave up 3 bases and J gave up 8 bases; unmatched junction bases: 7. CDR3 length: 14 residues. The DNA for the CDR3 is TGTGCCAGCAGTTTCCGGGACAGGGCCTACGGCTACACCTTC. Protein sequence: CASSFRDRAYGYTF.

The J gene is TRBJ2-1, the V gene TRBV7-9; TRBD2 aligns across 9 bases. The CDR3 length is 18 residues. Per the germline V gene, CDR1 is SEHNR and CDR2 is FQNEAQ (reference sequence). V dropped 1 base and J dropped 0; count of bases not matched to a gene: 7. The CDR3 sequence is CASSLEGGGLASYNEQFF. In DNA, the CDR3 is TGTGCCAGCAGCTTAGAGGGTGGGGGACTAGCCTCCTACAATGAGCAGTTCTTC.